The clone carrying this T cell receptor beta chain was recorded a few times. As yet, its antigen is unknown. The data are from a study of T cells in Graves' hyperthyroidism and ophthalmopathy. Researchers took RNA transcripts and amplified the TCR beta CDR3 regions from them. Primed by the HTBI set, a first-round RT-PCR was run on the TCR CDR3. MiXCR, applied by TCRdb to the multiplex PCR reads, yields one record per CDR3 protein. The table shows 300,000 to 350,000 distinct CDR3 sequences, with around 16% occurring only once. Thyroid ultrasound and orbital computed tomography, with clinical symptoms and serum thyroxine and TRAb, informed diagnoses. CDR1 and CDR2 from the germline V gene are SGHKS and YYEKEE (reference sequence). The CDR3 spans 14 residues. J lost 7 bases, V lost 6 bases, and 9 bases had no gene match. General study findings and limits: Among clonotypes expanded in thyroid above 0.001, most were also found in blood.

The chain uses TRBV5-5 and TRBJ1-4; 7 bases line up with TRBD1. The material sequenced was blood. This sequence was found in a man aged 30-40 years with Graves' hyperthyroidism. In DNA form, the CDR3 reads TGTGCCAGCACCGCGACAGGGACGCGTGAAAAACTGTTTTTT. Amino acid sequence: CASTATGTREKLFF.